The 6 T cell receptor beta chains given below trace back to one sample, sequenced in a study of blood T cell repertoires in COVID-19. Using immunoSEQ multiplex PCR, the repertoire was profiled, and TCRdb retains in-frame clones only, with some absent. The sample includes 50,000 to 65,000 clones, 80% to 95% of them seen just once. The sequenced material came from peripheral blood. These TCRs come from a human donor in a cohort sampled during active COVID-19.

A single count supports this clone. This chain connects TRBV19 to TRBJ2-7; tentative D call: TRBD2 (7 bases). Germline lookup yields CDR1 LNHDA and CDR2 SQIVND (reference sequence). The CDR3 extends over 15 amino acids. Trimming left V 4 bases short and J 4 bases short, with 17 bases between. In nucleotides, the CDR3 is TGTGCCAGTAGTACCCGGGGCAGGGGAGGGTACGAGCAGTACTTC. Amino acids: CASSTRGRGGYEQYF.

As concerns this clone: At one of its ends the junction is not consistent with the germline gene, which may arise from a read error. The chain carries TRBV7-7 and TRBJ2-1; 7 positions agree with TRBD2. Germline CDR1 SSHAT, CDR2 FNYEAQ (reference sequence). This CDR3 comprises 15 residues. The DNA of the CDR3 is TGTGCTAGCAGCCCCCTAGCGGTCCACTACAATGAGCAGTTCTTC. It specifies CASSPLAVHYNEQFF. Drawing the rest from reference TRBV7-7 and TRBJ2-1, the complete variable domain is GAGVSQSPRYKVTKRGQDVTLRCDPISSHATLYWYQQALGQGPEFLTYFNYEAQPDKSGLPSDRFSAERPEGSISTLTIQRTEQRDSAMYRCASSPLAVHYNEQFFGPGTRLTVL.

J is TRBJ2-7 and V is TRBV29-1; TRBD2 agrees at 14 bases. With 7 bases clipped from V and 4 bases from J, the junction kept 9 bases outside the gene matches. CDR1 is SQVTM and CDR2 is ANQGSEA in the germline V gene. The CDR3 totals 15 residues. The CDR3 DNA reads TGCAGCGCCCAAGGGACTAGCGGGAGTAATTACGAGCAGTACTTC. This encodes CSAQGTSGSNYEQYF.

This chain joins TRBV21-1 and TRBJ1-1; the D call TRBD1 from the table was never checked on the DNA. TRBV21-1 is assigned pseudogene status. The CDR3 runs to 18 residues. CDR3 DNA sequence: TGTGCCAGCAGCAAAGATATAGGTGTAAGGACAGCGAACACTGAAGCTTTCTTT. Protein sequence: CASSKDIGVRTANTEAFF.

The CDR3 here is CASSDRGPNQPQHF. The CDR3 DNA reads as TGTGCCAGCAGTGATAGGGGTCCAAATCAGCCCCAGCATTTT. The V and J genes are TRBV2 and TRBJ1-5, with TRBD1 as a possible D gene (5 bases). The V end was cut by 3 bases, the J end by 4 bases, with 10 bases between. The CDR3 is 14 residues long. Germline lookup yields CDR1 SNHLY and CDR2 FYNNEI.

The chain is built from TRBV7-2 and TRBJ1-1, with 7 bases that match TRBD1. V gave up 0 bases and J gave up 2 bases; unmatched junction bases: 6. Germline loops: CDR1 SGHTA, CDR2 FQGNSA. The CDR3 extends over 16 amino acids. For the CDR3, the DNA is TGTGCCAGCAGCTTAGCTCCCGGGACAGCTAACACTGAAGCTTTCTTT. Its protein is CASSLAPGTANTEAFF.